The 20 T cell receptor beta chains below all came from one sample that was sequenced in a study of CD8+ T cells in alopecia areata. Investigators isolated RNA and reverse transcribed it into cDNA to act as the sequencing template. Produced via immunoSEQ multiplex PCR; TCRdb's table is partial and in-frame only. The sample consists of 250,000 to 350,000 clones, 45% to 70% of them appearing once. Treatment noted: oral pan-JAK inhibitor, 5-10 mg twice daily. This material consisted of CD4+ T cells sorted from blood, taken at week 52, from a patient treated with tofacitinib. The origin of the receptors is a human donor with alopecia areata.

CDR3 sequence: CASSFAGSEAFF. The CDR3 DNA is TGCGCCAGCAGCTTTGCAGGCAGTGAAGCTTTCTTT. The rearrangement joins TRBV5-1 to TRBJ1-1, with D unclear. With 2 bases removed from V and 7 bases from J, the gap between germline ends came to 9 bases. This CDR3 contains 12 residues. Germline CDR1 SGHRS, CDR2 YFSETQ.

The J gene is TRBJ2-3, the V gene TRBV4-1; possibly TRBD2 for D (5 bases). V gave up 1 base and J gave up 1 base, with 9 bases separating them. Germline assignment: CDR1 MGHRA and CDR2 YSYEKL. This CDR3 is 15 amino acids long. This CDR3 reads CASSQVGVGTDTQYF. For the CDR3, the DNA is TGCGCCAGCAGCCAAGTCGGGGTCGGCACAGATACGCAGTATTTT.

The chain carries TRBV9 and TRBJ1-1, with 7 bases that match TRBD1. Germline V lookup: CDR1 SGDLS, CDR2 YYNGEE. V was clipped by 0 bases and J by 6 bases; unmatched bases: 8. The length of the CDR3 is 15 residues. DNA for the CDR3: TGTGCCAGCAGCGTAGAGGGGGCCCCCGGCGCTGAAGCTTTCTTT. Residues: CASSVEGAPGAEAFF.

The table lists this clone with a count of one. The V gene is TRBV9, the J gene TRBJ1-2; D may be TRBD1 (6 bases). Deletions cut 0 bases from V and 3 bases from J, with 6 bases between. In germline, CDR1 is SGDLS, CDR2 YYNGEE. The CDR3 is 13 residues long. The DNA for the CDR3 is TGTGCCAGCAGCGTAGACAGGGACTATGGCTACACCTTC. It translates to CASSVDRDYGYTF.

This clone was seen a handful of times. The chain combines TRBV27 with TRBJ2-7; TRBD1 matches 12 bases. This CDR3 comprises 15 residues. Looked up from germline, CDR1 is MNHEY and CDR2 is SMNVEV (reference sequence). The ends lost 3 bases at V and 7 bases at J; junction bases unmatched: 7. The CDR3 region has the DNA TGTGCCAGCAGTTTCGCCGGGACAGGGGGCTTGGAGCAGTACTTC. As protein: CASSFAGTGGLEQYF.

This clone has more than one count but fewer than ten. This chain links TRBV29-1 with TRBJ1-1, with D unresolved. V was shortened by 6 bases and J by 5 bases, with 16 bases between the two germline ends. This CDR3 has 13 residues. Germline CDR1 reads SQVTM; CDR2 reads ANQGSEA. The CDR3 coding sequence is TGCAGCGTGGTCGTAGTGAGGAAAACTGAAGCTTTCTTT. This translates into CSVVVVRKTEAFF.

The rearrangement links TRBV30 to TRBJ2-3; D gene uncertain. From germline, CDR1 is GTSNPN and CDR2 SVGIG (reference sequence). CDR3 length: 12 residues. Trimming shortened V by 3 bases and J by 4 bases, and 8 bases separated the two germline ends. CDR3 in amino acids: CAWSSSADTQYF. Written as DNA, the CDR3 is TGTGCCTGGAGCTCGAGCGCAGATACGCAGTATTTT.

This clone was seen a few times. J is TRBJ2-7 and V is TRBV7-2; 13 bases match TRBD2. Trimming cost V 4 bases and J 7 bases; bases outside gene matches: 7. This CDR3 has 15 amino acids. Germline V gene lookup returns CDR1 SGHTA and CDR2 FQGNSA. CDR3 DNA sequence: TGTGCCAGCAGCTCCGGACTAGCGGGGGTTTGGGAGCAGTACTTC. Translated, it gives CASSSGLAGVWEQYF.

This chain uses TRBV9 with TRBJ2-1; D possibly corresponds to TRBD1 (5 bases). Germline CDR1 reads SGDLS; CDR2 reads YYNGEE. CDR3 size: 16 residues. Trimming pared 4 bases from V and 5 bases from J, leaving 19 bases between. CDR3 nucleotide sequence: TGTGCCAGCAGCACGGGTCCGATGGGGCTCGACAATGAGCAGTTCTTC. It translates to CASSTGPMGLDNEQFF.

The gene calls are TRBV7-2 and TRBJ2-7; unclear D gene. CDR1 SGHTA and CDR2 FQGNSA come from the germline V gene. V lost 2 bases and J lost 6, with 11 bases in between. The CDR3 sequence is 13 residues long. The CDR3 DNA reads as TGTGCCAGCAGCTTATATGGGGAAAGCGAGCAGTACTTC. Its protein is CASSLYGESEQYF.

The rearrangement joins TRBV4-3 to TRBJ2-7; D gene unclear. Germline CDR1 and CDR2: LGHNA and YSLEER. The V and J ends lost 1 base and 7 bases respectively, with 11 bases between them. The CDR3 loop spans 13 amino acids. This CDR3 reads CASSQVPWGEQYF. In nucleotides, the CDR3 is TGCGCCAGCAGCCAAGTCCCCTGGGGTGAGCAGTACTTC.

This clone was recorded a few times. The chain has TRBV11-2 and TRBJ2-3, with D unresolved. The CDR3 loop spans 12 amino acids. Per the germline V gene, CDR1 is SGHAT and CDR2 is FQNNGV. Trimming shortened V by 4 bases and J by 9 bases, and 11 bases separated the two germline ends. The CDR3 protein is CASSSPDKTQYF. The CDR3 DNA reads TGTGCCAGCAGCTCCCCTGACAAAACGCAGTATTTT.

DNA for the CDR3: TGTGCCTGGAGTGGTCCGCTCCGTCCCATATATTTT. This translates into CAWSGPLRPIYF. The chain employs TRBV30 and TRBJ1-3; D is unresolved. The germline V gene encodes CDR1 GTSNPN and CDR2 SVGIG (reference sequence). There are 12 residues in the CDR3. The V end lost 1 base, the J end lost 11 bases, and 12 bases lay between the germline ends.

Comment on this clone: At the DNA level, this CDR3 is encoded by other sequences in the same sample as well. The chain has TRBV29-1 and TRBJ2-7; possible D gene TRBD1, 6 bases. V was trimmed by 4 bases and J by 2 bases, leaving 9 bases between them. The germline V gene encodes CDR1 SQVTM and CDR2 ANQGSEA. This CDR3 has 12 residues. CDR3 region: CSVGTGTYEQYF. In DNA, the CDR3 is TGCAGCGTTGGCACAGGGACCTACGAGCAGTACTTC.

The chain recombines TRBV4-2 with TRBJ2-1; TRBD1 might be the D (5 bases). Trimming pared 0 bases from V and 4 bases from J, leaving 13 bases between. The CDR3 is 16 amino acids. Germline CDR1 LGHNA, CDR2 YNFKEQ. The CDR3 sequence: CASSQEGAELYNEQFF. The CDR3 bases are TGTGCCAGCAGCCAAGAAGGGGCGGAGTTATACAATGAGCAGTTCTTC.

The V call is TRBV30, the J call TRBJ1-1, with D unclear. The V end was cut by 4 bases, the J end by 4 bases, with 13 bases between. CDR1 and CDR2 from the germline V gene are GTSNPN and SVGIG (reference sequence). The CDR3 runs 13 residues. CDR3 protein: CAWTTTGSTEAFF. DNA for the CDR3: TGTGCCTGGACCACCACGGGGAGCACTGAAGCTTTCTTT.

This clone occurred a few times. This chain joins TRBV7-9 and TRBJ2-5, with D unresolved. This CDR3 is built from 12 residues. CDR1 is SEHNR and CDR2 is FQNEAQ in the germline V gene (reference sequence). V was pared by 5 bases and J by 6 bases, with 10 bases between. The CDR3 nucleotides are TGTGCCAGCAGCCAGGAAGGGCAGACCCAGTACTTC. Its translation is CASSQEGQTQYF.

The sample holds a few counts of this clone. This chain connects TRBV4-2 to TRBJ1-2; D is unresolved. The CDR3 contains 12 residues. Germline V gives CDR1 LGHNA, CDR2 YNFKEQ. The V and J ends lost 0 bases and 6 bases respectively, with 5 bases between them. In DNA, the CDR3 is TGTGCCAGCAGCCAAGATTCCCATGGCTACACCTTC. Protein sequence: CASSQDSHGYTF.

V is TRBV2 and J is TRBJ1-1; no clear D. Germline V gene sequence: CDR1 SNHLY, CDR2 FYNNEI. The CDR3 consists of 13 residues. V lost 7 bases to trimming and J lost 4 bases, with 13 bases between them. The CDR3 nucleotides are TGTGCCAGCACAGCCACCCGGGGCACTGAAGCTTTCTTT. Translation: CASTATRGTEAFF.

The V gene is TRBV5-4, the J gene TRBJ2-3, with TRBD2 matching over 8 bases. The J segment lost 1 base and the V segment lost 4 bases, leaving 5 bases of the junction unmatched. In germline, CDR1 is SGHNT, CDR2 YYREEE (reference sequence). The CDR3 contains 15 residues. The DNA for the CDR3 is TGTGCCAGCAGCCGGCGGGGGGACGGCACAGATACGCAGTATTTT. Translated, it gives CASSRRGDGTDTQYF. The full variable domain, completed using reference TRBV5-4 and TRBJ2-3, is ETGVTQSPTHLIKTRGQQVTLRCSSQSGHNTVSWYQQALGQGPQFIFQYYREEENGRGNFPPRFSGLQFPNYSSELNVNALELDDSALYLCASSRRGDGTDTQYFGPGTRLTVL.